Below are 23 T cell receptor beta chains sequenced from a single sample in a study of T cell responses to AZD1222 COVID-19 vaccine. Only in-frame clones appear in the TCRdb table, and some are missing; sequencing was by immunoSEQ multiplex PCR. Of approximately 73,000 clones listed, around 83% are singletons. The material was peripheral blood, obtained on day 0 of AZD1222 vaccination. These receptors came from an adult in good health.

This clone was observed a single time. The chain is built from TRBV14 and TRBJ1-1; no clear D gene. The V gene lost 1 base and the J gene lost 9 bases, with 9 bases spanning the gap. CDR1 and CDR2 from the germline V gene are SGHDN and FVKESK. This CDR3 comprises 12 residues. The CDR3 nucleotides are TGTGCCAGCAGCCAAGTAGGGTACCAAGCTTTCTTT. Its translation: CASSQVGYQAFF. The full variable domain, completed using reference TRBV14 and TRBJ1-1, is EAGVTQFPSHSVIEKGQTVTLRCDPISGHDNLYWYRRVMGKEIKFLLHFVKESKQDESGMPNNRFLAERTGGTYSTLKVQPAELEDSGVYFCASSQVGYQAFFGQGTRLTVV.

With regard to this clone: The sample carries other DNA sequences with the same CDR3. The chain employs TRBV5-1 and TRBJ1-5; 9 positions agree with TRBD1. Germline CDR1 SGHRS, CDR2 YFSETQ. The trim removed 4 bases at V and 4 bases at J, leaving 3 bases unmatched. The CDR3 contains 14 residues. As DNA, the CDR3 is TGCGCCAGCAGCCTTGGGACAGGGAATCAGCCCCAGCATTTT. Translated, it gives CASSLGTGNQPQHF. Supplemented by reference TRBV5-1 and TRBJ1-5, the full variable domain reads KAGVTQTPRYLIKTRGQQVTLSCSPISGHRSVSWYQQTPGQGLQFLFEYFSETQRNKGNFPGRFSGRQFSNSRSEMNVSTLELGDSALYLCASSLGTGNQPQHFGDGTRLSIL.

This chain links TRBV6-5 with TRBJ1-1, with a possible D match to TRBD1 (6 bases). This CDR3 region has 14 residues. The germline V and J ends were trimmed by 7 bases and 5 bases, with 17 bases remaining between them. In germline, CDR1 is MNHEY, CDR2 SVGAGI. CDR3: CASTPTGLGTEAFF. CDR3 in DNA: TGTGCCAGCACCCCAACAGGGTTGGGGACTGAAGCTTTCTTT.

J is TRBJ2-4 and V is TRBV4-3, with 8 nucleotides matching TRBD2. The V segment lost 3 bases and the J segment 8 bases; nucleotides outside the gene matches: 9. Germline CDR1 and CDR2: LGHNA and YSLEER. This CDR3 is 15 amino acids long. The CDR3 loop reads CASSHGGLAGDIQYF. As DNA, the CDR3 is TGCGCCAGCAGCCATGGAGGACTAGCTGGGGACATTCAGTACTTC.

The chain recombines TRBV13 with TRBJ2-5; D is perhaps TRBD1 or TRBD2 (5 bases each). Between the trimmed V and J ends, which lost 4 bases and 2 bases, there was a span of 11 bases. Germline V gene lookup returns CDR1 PRHDT and CDR2 FYEKMQ (reference sequence). The CDR3 length is 14 residues. The CDR3 DNA reads TGTGCCAGCAGCTACGGGACGAAGCAAGAGACCCAGTACTTC. Its translation: CASSYGTKQETQYF. Complete variable domain (other parts from reference TRBV13 and TRBJ2-5): AAGVIQSPRHLIKEKRETATLKCYPIPRHDTVYWYQQGPGQDPQFLISFYEKMQSDKGSIPDRFSAQQFSDYHSELNMSSLELGDSALYFCASSYGTKQETQYFGPGTRLLVL.

The chain joins TRBV27 to TRBJ2-1, with a possible D match to TRBD1 (6 bases). The germline V gene encodes CDR1 MNHEY and CDR2 SMNVEV (reference sequence). Trimming removed 6 bases from V and 0 bases from J, with 12 bases in between. This CDR3 is 15 amino acids long. CDR3 in amino acids: CASRSTGFSYNEQFF. CDR3 DNA sequence: TGTGCCAGCAGGTCCACAGGGTTCTCCTACAATGAGCAGTTCTTC.

The table lists this clone with a count of one. The chain employs TRBV19 and TRBJ1-3; perhaps TRBD1 as D (6 bases). Germline V gene sequence: CDR1 LNHDA, CDR2 SQIVND (reference sequence). Trimming removed 6 bases at V and 7 bases at J, with 16 bases between. The CDR3 length is 14 residues. The chain's CDR3 is CASRDSGRGNTIYF. For the CDR3, the DNA is TGTGCCAGTAGGGACAGCGGGAGAGGGAACACCATATATTTT.

The table lists this clone with a count of one. V and J are TRBV5-1 and TRBJ1-4, with TRBD1 matching 9 bases. The CDR3 length is 14 residues. From germline, CDR1 is SGHRS and CDR2 YFSETQ. V gave up 3 bases and J gave up 8 bases; unmatched junction bases: 5. The DNA for the CDR3 is TGCGCCAGCAGCTCGGGACAGGGTTACGAAAAACTGTTTTTT. Translating gives CASSSGQGYEKLFF.

This rearrangement joins TRBV6-5 to TRBJ1-2; 8 bases match TRBD1. Germline lookup yields CDR1 MNHEY and CDR2 SVGAGI. Trimming took 9 bases from V and 0 from J; bases not matched to a gene: 6. This CDR3 has 14 amino acids. The CDR3 DNA reads as TGTGCCAGTGAGGACAGGGCAGCTAACTATGGCTACACCTTC. It yields the protein CASEDRAANYGYTF.

The chain combines TRBV6-5 with TRBJ1-5; D gene ambiguous. The CDR3 consists of 13 residues. Germline V CDR1 and CDR2: MNHEY, SVGAGI. V shed 8 bases and J shed 5 bases, with 13 bases lying between them. CDR3 sequence reads: CASRRVRDQPQHF. CDR3 DNA sequence: TGTGCCAGCCGGAGGGTGAGGGATCAGCCCCAGCATTTT.

This chain joins TRBV2 and TRBJ2-6; a possible D gene is TRBD1 (6 bases). This CDR3 comprises 18 residues. Germline V gives CDR1 SNHLY, CDR2 FYNNEI. V lost 6 bases to trimming and J lost 0 bases, with 18 bases between them. The CDR3 nucleotides are TGTGCCAGCAGAAGGGTGTTAGGGGGACCCTCTGGGGCCAACGTCCTGACTTTC. It yields the protein CASRRVLGGPSGANVLTF.

This clone was seen only a few times. This chain uses TRBV5-6 with TRBJ1-5; TRBD1 matches 9 bases. Per the germline V gene, CDR1 is SGHDT and CDR2 is YYEEEE. Trimming at V came to 1 base and at J to 9 bases, leaving 14 bases not matched to a gene. The CDR3 covers 17 residues. The CDR3 sequence: CASSLLGRTGDASPQHF. The CDR3 nucleotides read TGTGCCAGCAGCTTGTTAGGAAGGACAGGGGATGCTTCGCCCCAGCATTTT.

The chain couples TRBV5-1 to TRBJ2-1; 9 nucleotides agree with TRBD1. The CDR3 totals 14 residues. The V gene end was trimmed by 0 bases and the J gene end by 10 bases; junction bases not matched to a gene: 5. Germline CDR1 reads SGHRS; CDR2 reads YFSETQ. CDR3 nucleotide sequence: TGCGCCAGCAGCTTGGGAACAGGGGGCTGGGAGCAGTTCTTC. This translates into CASSLGTGGWEQFF.

This rearrangement joins TRBV5-4 to TRBJ2-5; either TRBD1 or TRBD2 may fit D (5 bases each). The V end lost 6 bases, the J end lost 3 bases, and 15 bases lay between the germline ends. Germline CDR1 and CDR2: SGHNT and YYREEE (reference sequence). This CDR3 has 14 residues. The CDR3 region has the DNA TGTGCCAGCAACAACCGAGGGGTAGAAGAGACCCAGTACTTC. Its translation: CASNNRGVEETQYF.

This clone was counted a single time. V usage is TRBV7-9 and J usage is TRBJ1-1; the D gene is possibly TRBD1 (5 bases). Trimming removed 5 bases from V and 0 bases from J, with 10 bases in between. The CDR3 is 14 amino acids. Germline V CDR1 and CDR2: SEHNR, FQNEAQ (reference sequence). DNA of the CDR3: TGTGCCAGCAGCCCCCTGACAGTGAACACTGAAGCTTTCTTT. Protein: CASSPLTVNTEAFF.

The V call is TRBV27, the J call TRBJ1-1; D is undetermined. Trimming pared 5 bases from V and 1 base from J, leaving 14 bases between. The CDR3 extends over 15 amino acids. Germline V gene lookup returns CDR1 MNHEY and CDR2 SMNVEV (reference sequence). The chain's CDR3 is CASSLQTAGNTEAFF. In DNA, the CDR3 is TGTGCCAGCAGTCTACAGACGGCAGGGAACACTGAAGCTTTCTTT.

V is TRBV7-8 and J is TRBJ2-2; D call uncertain. Trimming shortened V by 5 bases and J by 5 bases, and 6 bases separated the two germline ends. The CDR3 covers 12 residues. The V gene's germline CDR1 is SGHVS and CDR2 FQNEAQ. The CDR3 spells CASSLGTGELFF. In DNA form, the CDR3 reads TGTGCCAGCAGCCTTGGGACCGGGGAGCTGTTTTTT.

The chain joins TRBV5-1 to TRBJ2-1; 7 bases align to TRBD1. Germline V lookup: CDR1 SGHRS, CDR2 YFSETQ. The CDR3 has 15 amino acids. V shed 5 bases, J shed 4 bases, and the junction held 9 bases outside the gene matches. CDR3 DNA: TGCGCCAGCAGGGTTACGACAGGGCAATACAATGAGCAGTTCTTC. This translates into CASRVTTGQYNEQFF. The whole variable domain, filled in from reference TRBV5-1 and TRBJ2-1, reads KAGVTQTPRYLIKTRGQQVTLSCSPISGHRSVSWYQQTPGQGLQFLFEYFSETQRNKGNFPGRFSGRQFSNSRSEMNVSTLELGDSALYLCASRVTTGQYNEQFFGPGTRLTVL.

V and J are TRBV2 and TRBJ1-2; 10 bases align to TRBD1. Unmatched junction bases numbered 3, after V lost 4 bases and J lost 7 bases. Germline V gene lookup returns CDR1 SNHLY and CDR2 FYNNEI. The CDR3 is 13 residues long. CDR3 bases: TGTGCCAGCAGTGGACAGGGGGCGACTGGCTACACCTTC. Translated: CASSGQGATGYTF.

This clone was found once. The chain employs TRBV28 and TRBJ1-4, with D unresolved. The germline V gene encodes CDR1 MDHEN and CDR2 SYDVKM. The CDR3 extends over 17 amino acids. V was shortened by 5 bases and J by 0 bases, with 16 bases between the two germline ends. The CDR3 DNA sequence: TGTGCCAGCAGTCGTCAACGCACCGGTACAACTAATGAAAAACTGTTTTTT. Translation: CASSRQRTGTTNEKLFF.

The DNA for the CDR3 is TGTGCCAGCAGTTACTCGGGGACAGTCAACTACGAGCAGTACTTC. Translation: CASSYSGTVNYEQYF. The chain couples TRBV6-5 to TRBJ2-7; TRBD1 agrees at 7 bases. Germline V gene sequence: CDR1 MNHEY, CDR2 SVGAGI. The CDR3 totals 15 residues. V dropped 0 bases and J dropped 3; count of bases not matched to a gene: 5.

The chain combines TRBV12-3 or TRBV12-4 with TRBJ2-1; D may be TRBD2 (5 bases). This CDR3 region has 11 residues. Trimming left V 4 bases short and J 12 bases short, with 10 bases between. The CDR3 spells CASSWSGMQFF. Written as DNA, the CDR3 is TGTGCCAGCAGTTGGTCCGGGATGCAGTTCTTC.

Note on this clone: An end of the junction does not agree with germline; a read error may underlie this. The chain recombines TRBV7-7 with TRBJ2-7; D uncertain. This CDR3 region has 13 residues. CDR1 is SSHAT and CDR2 is FNYEAQ in the germline V gene (reference sequence). The chain's CDR3 is CASSKQPESEQYF. CDR3 sequence (DNA): TGTGCTAGCAGCAAACAGCCGGAGTCCGAGCAGTACTTC.